Sequencing of this TCR beta chain was carried out in a study of blood T cell repertoires in COVID-19. Trimming removed 2 bases from V and 6 bases from J; junction bases left unmatched: 10. Germline V gene data show CDR1 as GTSNPN and CDR2 as SVGIG (reference sequence). The CDR3 extends over 15 amino acids. As handled by the study authors: Amplifying reference gene primers gave estimates of nucleated cell counts. Clones were read by immunoSEQ multiplex PCR, and TCRdb kept only the in-frame ones, dropping some. The V and J calls and clone size come from that table; D and trimming were worked out from the DNA. The data contain about 80,000 clones, around four fifths of them singletons.

The receptor was isolated from a human donor in a cohort sampled during active COVID-19. The chain uses TRBV30 and TRBJ1-3; 7 positions agree with TRBD1. The sequenced material came from peripheral blood. The CDR3, as DNA: TGTGCCTGGAGTTTAGGGGGCGCAGGGGAAAACACCATATATTTT. This codes for CAWSLGGAGENTIYF.